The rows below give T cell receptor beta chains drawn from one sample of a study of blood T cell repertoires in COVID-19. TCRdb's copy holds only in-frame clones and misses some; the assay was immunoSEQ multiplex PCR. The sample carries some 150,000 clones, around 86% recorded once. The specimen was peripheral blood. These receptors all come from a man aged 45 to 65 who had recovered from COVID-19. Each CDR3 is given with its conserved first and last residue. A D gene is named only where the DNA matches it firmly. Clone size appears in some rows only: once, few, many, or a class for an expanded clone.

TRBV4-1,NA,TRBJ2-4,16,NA,TGCGCCAGCAGCCAGCCGTGGGGGGTTAACAAAAACATTCAGTACTTC,CASSQPWGVNKNIQYF
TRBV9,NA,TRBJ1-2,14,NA,TGTGCCAGCAGCGAGGGAGGGGCCAACTATGGCTACACCTTC,CASSEGGANYGYTF
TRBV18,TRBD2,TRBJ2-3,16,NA,TGTGCCAGCTCACCACCGGTCGGGGGGGCAGCAGATACGCAGTATTTT,CASSPPVGGAADTQYF
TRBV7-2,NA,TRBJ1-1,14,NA,TGTGCCAGCAGCTTTTCGGGGGAGGGCACTGAAGCTTTCTTT,CASSFSGEGTEAFF
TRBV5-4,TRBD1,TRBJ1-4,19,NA,TGTGCCAGCAGCTTGGTCGGGACAGGGTCTTTTGGGGAAGGCGAAAAACTGTTTTTT,CASSLVGTGSFGEGEKLFF
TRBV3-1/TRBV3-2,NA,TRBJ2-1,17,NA,TGTGCCAGCAGCCCGCTTGTTAGGAACGGGATTATCGATGAGCAGTTCTTC,CASSPLVRNGIIDEQFF
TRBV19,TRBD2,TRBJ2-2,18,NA,TGTGCCAGTAGTCAGACGGGACTAGCGACCCGGAACACCGGGGAGCTGTTTTTT,CASSQTGLATRNTGELFF
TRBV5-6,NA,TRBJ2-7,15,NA,TGTGCCAGCAGCTTATACTTCAGGGGCGGGGGCGAGCAGTACTTC,CASSLYFRGGGEQYF
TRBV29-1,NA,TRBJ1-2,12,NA,TGCAGCGCTACCCTGGAGTGGTATGGCTACACCTTC,CSATLEWYGYTF
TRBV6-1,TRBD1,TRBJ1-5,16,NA,TGTGCCAGCAGTGCGGACAGGGGGCGAAGGGATCAGCCCCAGCATTTT,CASSADRGRRDQPQHF
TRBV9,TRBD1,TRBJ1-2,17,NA,TGTGCCAGCAGCGTAGATGAAAGAGGGACAGGCAACTATGGCTACACCTTC,CASSVDERGTGNYGYTF
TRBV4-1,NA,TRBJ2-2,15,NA,TGCGCCAGCAGCCAAGATGGGGCACCTGACGGGGAGCTGTTTTTT,CASSQDGAPDGELFF
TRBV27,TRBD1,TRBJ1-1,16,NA,TGTGCCAGCAGTTTATCAGGAGGGGGCAGGGGCACTGAAGCTTTCTTT,CASSLSGGGRGTEAFF
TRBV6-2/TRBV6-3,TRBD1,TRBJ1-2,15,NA,TGTGCCAGCAGTGACCGGGACAGGGTTCCCTATGGCTACACCTTC,CASSDRDRVPYGYTF
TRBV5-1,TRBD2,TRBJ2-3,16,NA,TGCGCCAGCACCCTGAATAGCGGGGGTTCGGCAGATACGCAGTATTTT,CASTLNSGGSADTQYF
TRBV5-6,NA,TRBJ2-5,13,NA,TGTGCCAGCAGCTTCGGGGGAGAAGAGACCCAGTACTTC,CASSFGGEETQYF
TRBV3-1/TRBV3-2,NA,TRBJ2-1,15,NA,TGTGCCAGCAGCCAAGTACAGGCAGCTACGAATGAGCAGTTCTTC,CASSQVQAATNEQFF
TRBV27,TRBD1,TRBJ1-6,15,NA,TGTGCCACAAGACCAGGGGGCCTTAGTAATTCACCCCTCCACTTT,CATRPGGLSNSPLHF
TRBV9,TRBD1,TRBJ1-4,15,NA,TGTGCCAGCAGCGTAGGGACAGGGACAGATGAAAAACTGTTTTTT,CASSVGTGTDEKLFF
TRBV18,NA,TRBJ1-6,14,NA,TGTGCCAGCTCATCCTACTCCTATAATTCACCCCTCCACTTT,CASSSYSYNSPLHF
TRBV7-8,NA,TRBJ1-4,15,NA,TGTGCCAGCAGCCCGAGACAGTCAACTAATGAAAAACTGTTTTTT,CASSPRQSTNEKLFF
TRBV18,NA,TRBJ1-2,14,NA,TGTGCCAGCTCACAAGACAGAAATAACTATGGCTACACCTTC,CASSQDRNNYGYTF
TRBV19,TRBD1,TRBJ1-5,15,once,TGTGCCAGTAGTAGACAGGGGTTCGCCAATCAGCCCCAGCATTTT,CASSRQGFANQPQHF
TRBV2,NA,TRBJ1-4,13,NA,TGTGCCAGCAGTGATCGAGGTGGGGAAAAACTGTTTTTT,CASSDRGGEKLFF
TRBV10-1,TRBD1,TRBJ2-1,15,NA,TGCGCCAGCAGTGATCCCGGGACAGGGGTAAATGAGCAGTTCTTC,CASSDPGTGVNEQFF
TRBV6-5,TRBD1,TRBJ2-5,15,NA,TGTGCCAGCAGTTACGCCCAGGGGGCTGGAGAGACCCAGTACTTC,CASSYAQGAGETQYF
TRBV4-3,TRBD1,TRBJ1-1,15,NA,TGCGCCAGCAGCCAAGATGGCAGGGGGTACACTGAAGCTTTCTTT,CASSQDGRGYTEAFF
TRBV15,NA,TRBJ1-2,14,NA,TGTGCCACCAGCAGAGAAAGGACGGGGTATGGCTACACCTTC,CATSRERTGYGYTF
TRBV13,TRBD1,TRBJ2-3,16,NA,TGTGCCAGCAGCTTAAAAGGACAGGGATACACAGATACGCAGTATTTT,CASSLKGQGYTDTQYF
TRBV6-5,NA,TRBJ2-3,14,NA,TGTGCCAGCAGAACAGGGTTTGATTCAGATACGCAGTATTTT,CASRTGFDSDTQYF
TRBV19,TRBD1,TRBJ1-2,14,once,TGTGCCAGTAGTTGGGACAGGCGTCCCTATGGCTACACCTTC,CASSWDRRPYGYTF
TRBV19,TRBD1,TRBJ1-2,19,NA,TGTGCCAGTAGTTCCACATTAAGACAGGGGCGACCTTTCATCTATGGCTACACCTTC,CASSSTLRQGRPFIYGYTF
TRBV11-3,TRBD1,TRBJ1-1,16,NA,TGTGCCAGCAGCCCAGGCCAGACAGGGAAGGGCACTGAAGCTTTCTTT,CASSPGQTGKGTEAFF
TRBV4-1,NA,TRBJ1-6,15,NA,TGCGCCAGCAGCCAAGCGGAGAACTATAATTCACCCCTCCACTTT,CASSQAENYNSPLHF
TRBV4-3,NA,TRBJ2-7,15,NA,TGCGCCAGCAGCCAAGTGGCAACAGCCCACTACGAGCAGTACTTC,CASSQVATAHYEQYF
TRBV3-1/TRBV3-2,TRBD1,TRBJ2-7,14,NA,TGTGCCAGCAGCCGCGGGACAGGGCCCTACGAGCAGTACTTC,CASSRGTGPYEQYF
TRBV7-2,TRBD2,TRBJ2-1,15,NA,TGTGCCAGCAGTCCTAGCGGGGGGACTTACAATGAGCAGTTCTTC,CASSPSGGTYNEQFF
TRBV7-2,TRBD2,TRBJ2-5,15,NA,TGTGCCAGCAGCTTAGGGCGGGGGGTACAAGAGACCCAGTACTTC,CASSLGRGVQETQYF